The 9 T cell receptor beta chains presented below share a single source sample, sequenced in a study of shared clonotypes between healthy human individuals. Assay: immunoSEQ multiplex PCR; the TCRdb copy retains only in-frame clones and omits some. The sample holds about 2.4 million clones, 93% seen once. The source material was naive CD4+ T cells from PBMCs. Subset of the sample: CD45RA+ positively selected. These receptors were collected from a man between 18 and 35 years old in good health. Some clones in this sample may be carry-over from other donors' samples.

The chain recombines TRBV11-3 with TRBJ2-7; 7 nucleotides align to TRBD2. Germline loops: CDR1 SGHNT, CDR2 YENEEA. Losses at the gene ends were 1 base for V and 2 bases for J; bases not matched to a gene: 5. The CDR3 contains 15 residues. In nucleotides, the CDR3 is TGTGCCAGCAGCTTAGTCGGAGGGAGGGCCTACGAGCAGTACTTC. Translated, it gives CASSLVGGRAYEQYF.

Turning to this clone: Other DNA sequences of this sample code for an identical CDR3. J is TRBJ2-7 and V is TRBV18, with D possibly matching TRBD1 (6 bases). The CDR3 length is 13 residues. CDR1 and CDR2 (germline): KGHSH, LQKENI. V dropped 3 bases and J dropped 3 bases, with 9 bases sitting between them. Written as DNA, the CDR3 is TGTGCCAGCTCACCTTCAGGGGACTACGAGCAGTACTTC. Its protein product is CASSPSGDYEQYF. Drawing the rest from reference TRBV18 and TRBJ2-7, the complete variable domain is NAGVMQNPRHLVRRRGQEARLRCSPMKGHSHVYWYRQLPEEGLKFMVYLQKENIIDESGMPKERFSAEFPKEGPSILRIQQVVRGDSAAYFCASSPSGDYEQYFGPGTRLTVT.

V and J are TRBV2 and TRBJ2-1; no definite D call. The CDR3 has 12 amino acids. In germline, CDR1 is SNHLY, CDR2 FYNNEI. V was clipped by 8 bases and J by 7 bases, with 12 bases between them. DNA of the CDR3: TGTGCCAGCGAAATGTACCCTAATGAGCAGTTCTTC. Residues: CASEMYPNEQFF.

This sequence joins TRBV28 and TRBJ1-2, with TRBD1 as a possible D gene (6 bases). CDR1 MDHEN and CDR2 SYDVKM come from the germline V gene. CDR3 length: 12 residues. Trimming stripped 8 bases from V and 3 bases from J, with 10 bases between. The CDR3 is CASLQGDYGYTF. The CDR3 bases are TGTGCCAGCCTACAGGGAGACTATGGCTACACCTTC.

V usage is TRBV28 and J usage is TRBJ2-7; 7 positions agree with TRBD1. The germline gives CDR1 MDHEN, CDR2 SYDVKM. This CDR3 is built from 15 residues. Trimming at V came to 4 bases and at J to 3 bases, leaving 9 bases not matched to a gene. The CDR3 sequence is CASSSPRDSHYEQYF. DNA of the CDR3: TGTGCCAGCAGTTCTCCCCGGGACAGTCACTACGAGCAGTACTTC.

The chain combines TRBV5-1 with TRBJ2-7; D is possibly TRBD1 (6 bases). The CDR3 contains 14 residues. The germline V gene encodes CDR1 SGHRS and CDR2 YFSETQ. The V end was cut by 3 bases, the J end by 12 bases, with 22 bases between. The CDR3 DNA is TGCGCCAGCAGCTCGGAAGCACACAGGGATCGGTTGTACTTC. Translation: CASSSEAHRDRLYF.

The J gene is TRBJ1-1, the V gene TRBV6-6; D perhaps matches TRBD1 (5 bases). V was pared by 7 bases and J by 0 bases, with 12 bases between. From germline, CDR1 is MNHNY and CDR2 SVGAGI (reference sequence). CDR3 length: 14 amino acids. The CDR3 region has the DNA TGTGCCAGCAAAGGAGGGGACCTGAACACTGAAGCTTTCTTT. Protein: CASKGGDLNTEAFF.

The chain couples TRBV7-2 to TRBJ2-7; D assignment may be TRBD1 or TRBD2 (5 bases each). Germline V gene sequence: CDR1 SGHTA, CDR2 FQGNSA. The germline V and J ends were trimmed by 1 base and 2 bases, with 12 bases remaining between them. The CDR3 has 15 residues. The CDR3 DNA is TGTGCCAGCAGCTTAGATGGGACCTTTACCTACGAGCAGTACTTC. Translation: CASSLDGTFTYEQYF.

The V call is TRBV28, the J call TRBJ2-7; tentative D call: TRBD1 (5 bases). Germline V CDR1 and CDR2: MDHEN, SYDVKM. The V and J ends lost 7 bases and 9 bases respectively, with 25 bases between them. CDR3 length: 15 amino acids. CDR3 nucleotide sequence: TGTGCCAGCACTTCAAAAGTGGCAGGGCAAGAAGGGCAGTACTTC. Translated, it gives CASTSKVAGQEGQYF.